These T cell receptor beta chains were read from a single sample in a study of cytomegalovirus exposure and HLA in healthy donors. The data were produced by immunoSEQ multiplex PCR, yet TCRdb's version contains in-frame clones alone and is incomplete. The repertoire holds fewer than 250,000 clones, with roughly 80% as singletons. Sequencing used PBMCs. These TCRs come from a middle-aged man in good health and CMV-seropositive. Both conserved end residues are part of each CDR3.

cdr3_aa v_call cdr3_length j_call
CASRDPGQLNTEAFF TRBV6-6 15 TRBJ1-1
CSVVQGAPFDYGYTF TRBV29-1 15 TRBJ1-2
CASSLEGQGLTDTQYF TRBV5-1 16 TRBJ2-3
CSASPRLAYNEQFF TRBV29-1 14 TRBJ2-1
CASSPRGTRGSGNTIYF TRBV18 17 TRBJ1-3
CASTPQGFSINEQFF TRBV14 15 TRBJ2-1
CASSLAGSGANVLTF TRBV5-1 15 TRBJ2-6
CANSPQGGNTEAFF TRBV2 14 TRBJ1-1
CASSRLAGAGTDTQYF TRBV7-3 16 TRBJ2-3
CASSWGDRGGEKLFF TRBV5-1 15 TRBJ1-4
CASTLGRQGTQYF TRBV5-4 13 TRBJ2-3